This is a list of T cell receptor beta chains from one sample in a study of Graves' ophthalmopathy and Graves' hyperthyroidism. TCRdb processed the multiplex PCR reads anew with MiXCR; each CDR3 protein has one entry. The sample lists hundreds of thousands of distinct CDR3 sequences; about 40% were seen once. Sequencing was performed on peripheral blood. The source of these receptors is an adult man with Graves' ophthalmopathy. Both conserved end residues are part of each CDR3. Fields, in order: J gene, D gene, V gene, clone size, CDR3 protein, CDR3 DNA. The D gene is left open where the match is weak. Clone size is given for some rows only: seen once, a few or many times, or a class if the clone is expanded.

TRBJ1-3 | NA | TRBV2 | once | CASSERANGYTIYF | TGTGCCAGCAGTGAGAGGGCGAATGGCTACACCATATATTTT
TRBJ1-2 | NA | TRBV7-2 | NA | CATSGDGYTF | TGTGCCACGTCAGGGGATGGCTACACCTTC
TRBJ1-5 | NA | TRBV7-9 | NA | CASSLGTHSNQPQHF | TGTGCCAGCAGCCTGGGGACACATAGCAATCAGCCCCAGCATTTT
TRBJ2-7 | NA | TRBV10-3 | NA | CAIRALLYEQYF | TGTGCCATCAGGGCTCTTCTCTACGAGCAGTACTTC
TRBJ1-2 | NA | TRBV10-3 | NA | CAIRPIGGNRDGYGYTF | TGTGCCATCAGACCCATCGGTGGTAACCGGGACGGCTATGGCTACACCTTC
TRBJ1-1 | NA | TRBV5-1 | few | CASSFSGGSNTEAFF | TGCGCCAGCAGCTTTAGCGGGGGCTCGAACACTGAAGCTTTCTTT
TRBJ2-7 | NA | TRBV5-1 | few | CASSLAGHEQYF | TGCGCCAGCAGCTTAGCAGGCCACGAGCAGTACTTC
TRBJ1-6 | NA | TRBV5-4 | many | CASSYHSPNSPLHF | TGTGCCAGCAGCTACCACAGTCCGAATTCACCCCTCCACTTT
TRBJ2-2 | NA | TRBV2 | many | CASGAGSGAGELFF | TGTGCCTCAGGAGCCGGGTCTGGCGCCGGGGAGCTGTTTTTT
TRBJ1-4 | NA | TRBV29-1 | NA | CSVSRGREKLFF | TGCAGCGTCTCGAGGGGTCGAGAAAAACTGTTTTTT
TRBJ1-5 | NA | TRBV12-3/TRBV12-4 | NA | CASGLVLGQSNYEHF | TGTGCTAGTGGTTTGGTACTGGGGCAGAGTAACTACGAGCATTTT
TRBJ1-1 | NA | TRBV12-3/TRBV12-4 | few | CASSPHPNRVVDTEAFF | TGTGCCAGCAGTCCTCACCCGAACAGGGTGGTTGACACTGAAGCTTTCTTT
TRBJ1-3 | NA | TRBV19 | many | CASGTTGNTIYF | TGTGCCAGCGGGACAACTGGAAACACCATATATTTT
TRBJ2-7 | TRBD2 | TRBV5-1 | NA | CASSLAGSGGDEQHF | TGTGCCAGCAGCTTAGCCGGTAGCGGGGGGGACGAGCAGCACTTC
TRBJ2-7 | TRBD1 | TRBV29-1 | NA | CSVAGQDGSYEQYF | TGCAGCGTTGCCGGACAGGACGGCTCCTACGAGCAGTACTTC
TRBJ2-2 | NA | TRBV29-1 | few | CSVGELFF | TGCAGCGTTGGGGAGCTGTTTTTT
TRBJ2-7 | TRBD1 | TRBV6-6 | few | CASSSRTGVDEQYF | TGTGCCAGCAGTAGCCGGACAGGGGTCGACGAGCAGTACTTC
TRBJ2-2 | TRBD2 | TRBV9 | many | CASSPLLGGGQGELFF | TGTGCCAGCAGCCCCCTTCTCGGCGGGGGGCAAGGGGAGCTGTTTTTT
TRBJ2-6 | NA | TRBV10-3 | NA | CAISESPSGANVLTF | TGTGCCATCAGTGAGTCCCCATCTGGGGCCAACGTCCTGACTTTC
TRBJ1-6 | NA | TRBV20-1 | NA | CSASRGKINSPLHF | TGCAGTGCTTCTAGGGGAAAGATTAATTCACCCCTCCACTTT
TRBJ1-6 | TRBD1 | TRBV12-3/TRBV12-4 | many | CASSFTGAQNSPLHF | TGTGCCAGCAGTTTCACAGGGGCACAAAATTCACCCCTCCACTTT
TRBJ2-2 | NA | TRBV9 | once | CASSSPGPNTGELFF | TGTGCCAGCAGCTCTCCGGGCCCGAACACCGGGGAGCTGTTTTTT
TRBJ1-2 | NA | TRBV7-8 | many | CASSLSGGGYGYTF | TGTGCCAGCAGCTTATCAGGCGGGGGCTATGGCTACACCTTC
TRBJ2-2 | NA | TRBV7-8 | many | CASSPKTTNTGELFF | TGTGCCAGCAGCCCGAAGACTACGAACACCGGGGAGCTGTTTTTT
TRBJ2-5 | TRBD1 | TRBV29-1 | NA | CSATQRGRNQETQYF | TGCAGCGCCACCCAGAGGGGGCGAAACCAAGAGACCCAGTACTTC
TRBJ2-1 | TRBD2 | TRBV6-5 | NA | CASTSQWAGGSLNEQFF | TGTGCCAGCACTTCACAGTGGGCGGGGGGCTCTTTAAATGAGCAGTTCTTC
TRBJ2-6 | NA | TRBV19 | many | CASSIGGSGANVLTF | TGTGCCAGTAGTATTGGGGGCTCTGGGGCCAACGTCCTGACTTTC
TRBJ2-5 | TRBD2 | TRBV12-3/TRBV12-4 | NA | CASSKGTFQRGYQETQYF | TGTGCCAGCAGCAAGGGTACTTTCCAGCGGGGGTACCAAGAGACCCAGTACTTC
TRBJ2-3 | TRBD2 | TRBV2 | many | CASSPRLALADTQYF | TGTGCCAGCAGCCCCCGACTAGCTCTGGCAGATACGCAGTATTTT
TRBJ2-7 | TRBD1 | TRBV30 | NA | CAWSVAGTGGYEQYF | TGTGCCTGGAGTGTAGCCGGGACAGGGGGCTACGAGCAGTACTTC
TRBJ2-2 | TRBD1 | TRBV10-3 | few | CASSPLGQTTGELFF | TGTGCCAGCAGTCCTCTGGGACAGACAACCGGGGAGCTGTTTTTT
TRBJ1-1 | NA | TRBV6-1 | few | CASSEQGVWGNTEAFF | TGTGCCAGCAGTGAACAAGGGGTTTGGGGGAACACTGAAGCTTTCTTT